The rows below give T cell receptor beta chains drawn from one sample of a study of T-cell reconstitution after alpha-beta-depleted transplantation in children. TCRdb used MiXCR to reprocess the PCR reads, holding one entry per CDR3 protein. In the table there are under 400,000 distinct CDR3 sequences, around 20% of which are singletons. The input for sequencing was PBMCs, mostly from graft donor cells, taken 180 days after TCRalphabeta/CD19-depleted stem cell transplant. The receptors were sampled from a male patient between 10 and 17 years old who had a stem cell transplant for acute lymphoblastic leukemia, so the T cells may come from the graft donor. CDR3s leave out the opening cysteine and the closing phenylalanine or tryptophan.

j_call v_call cdr3_aa
TRBJ2-1 TRBV7-2 ASSLVGWDEQF
TRBJ2-7 TRBV11-2 ASSLDFPGLEGYEQY
TRBJ1-3 TRBV12-3/TRBV12-4 ASSLTGAGNTIY
TRBJ2-4 TRBV9 ASSPTSLLAKNIQY
TRBJ2-7 TRBV27 ASSLYQGTGEQY
TRBJ2-7 TRBV7-9 ASSLGIPEQY
TRBJ2-5 TRBV7-2 ASSFGGLAAFQETQY
TRBJ2-7 TRBV20-1 SARAPTGGWYEQY
TRBJ2-1 TRBV25-1 ASSGSTYNEQF
TRBJ2-1 TRBV2 ASISEGTSGRSLYNEQF
TRBJ1-4 TRBV12-3/TRBV12-4 ASSPLSRGPRKLF
TRBJ2-5 TRBV29-1 SSGIGETQY
TRBJ2-7 TRBV24-1 ATSLSAEHYEQY
TRBJ2-5 TRBV12-3/TRBV12-4 ASRRSSGSPQETQY
TRBJ2-2 TRBV12-3/TRBV12-4 ASWKSGELF
TRBJ2-7 TRBV7-8 ASSQGQVNEQY
TRBJ1-2 TRBV15 ATSRSRGPGYGYT
TRBJ2-1 TRBV5-6 ASSSGTSGYPYNEQF
TRBJ1-2 TRBV6-2/TRBV6-3 ASSYRPTGGYT
TRBJ1-1 TRBV4-1 ASSQVQRAVTTEAF
TRBJ2-7 TRBV7-3 ASSLPPYGRAGSEQY
TRBJ2-3 TRBV5-1 ASSYRGGSTDTQY
TRBJ1-4 TRBV7-9 ASSLGIGTYNEKLF
TRBJ2-5 TRBV10-3 AISERGGETQY
TRBJ2-2 TRBV12-3/TRBV12-4 ASTLGGATGELF
TRBJ2-1 TRBV4-1 ASALRWESVGSYNEQF
TRBJ1-2 TRBV7-9 ASSPSQANYGYT
TRBJ2-7 TRBV27 ASSPDSSYEQY
TRBJ2-7 TRBV27 ASSFGARYEQY